The clone carrying this T cell receptor beta chain was counted many times. The sample is drawn from a study of T cells in Graves' hyperthyroidism and ophthalmopathy. The CDR3 is made up of 10 amino acids. Germline CDR1 and CDR2: MDHEN and SYDVKM. The V end lost 4 bases, the J end lost 11 bases, and 8 bases lay between the germline ends. The CDR3 regions of TCR beta were amplified from RNA transcripts. Researchers ran a first-round RT-PCR on the TCR CDR3 using the HTBI primer set. TCRdb re-derived calls from the multiplex PCR reads in MiXCR, one entry per CDR3 protein. The repertoire has some 720,000 distinct CDR3 sequences, about 15% of them found once; the top ten carry approximately 8.4%. Patients between 18 and 65 years old had hyperthyroidism, newly diagnosed and lasting under 2 months. Diagnoses were made from clinical symptoms, serum measures (thyroxine and TRAb), thyroid ultrasound and orbital computed tomography.

The gene calls are TRBV28 and TRBJ2-5; no clear D. This receptor was taken from a man between 18 and 35 years old with Graves' hyperthyroidism. Sequences were obtained from blood. CDR3 in amino acids: CASSYDKQYF. The DNA for the CDR3 is TGTGCCAGCAGTTACGACAAACAGTACTTC.